This entry lists 18 T cell receptor beta chains sequenced from one sample in a study of CD8+ T cells in alopecia areata listed by TCRdb under 2018. The sample's time point label is to be understood as: roughly 26 weeks on oral tofacitinib. The sample's treatment or condition label is to be understood as: oral pan-JAK inhibitor, 5-10 mg twice daily. Receptors were amplified or captured by the immunoSEQ multiplex PCR assay. RNA was extracted from all samples and reverse transcribed into cDNA, which served as template for TCR sequencing. What TCRdb holds here is the immuneACCESS table cut down to in-frame rearrangements. Part of the clones is not present; checked against another copy, under half of the missing clones reflect an unresolved V gene, and the others are unexplained. The sample table lists about 100,000 clones, roughly 46% of them with a count of one. In total, the top ten clones hold roughly 18% of the sample.

Specimen: CD8+ T cells sorted from blood, collected at week 24, from a patient treated with tofacitinib. These receptors came from a human donor with alopecia areata.

The chain joins TRBV11-2 to TRBJ2-7; 14 positions agree with TRBD2. The ends lost 4 bases at V and 2 bases at J; junction bases unmatched: 7. The germline V gene encodes CDR1 SGHAT and CDR2 FQNNGV. The CDR3 loop spans 17 amino acids. The DNA of the CDR3 is TGTGCCAGCAGCTCCGGGACTAGCGGGAGTCGCCCCTACGAGCAGTACTTC. Protein: CASSSGTSGSRPYEQYF.

This clone was seen a few times. The CDR3 DNA sequence: TGTGCCAGCAGCTCATGGGACACTAAGTACTTC. This gives the protein CASSSWDTKYF. The gene calls are TRBV11-2 and TRBJ2-4, with a tentative D call TRBD1 (6 bases). Trimming stripped 4 bases from V and 14 bases from J, with 12 bases between. The CDR3 covers 11 residues. Germline lookup yields CDR1 SGHAT and CDR2 FQNNGV.

The sample holds a few counts of this clone. The chain joins TRBV4-2 to TRBJ2-1, with D possibly matching TRBD2 (6 bases). Germline V lookup: CDR1 LGHNA, CDR2 YNFKEQ. V was cut by 2 bases and J by 2 bases, with 10 bases left in between. CDR3 length: 15 residues. CDR3 amino acids: CASSQNRLAYNEQFF. In DNA, the CDR3 is TGTGCCAGCAGCCAAAATAGACTAGCCTACAATGAGCAGTTCTTC.

The chain carries TRBV7-2 and TRBJ2-2; D is uncertain. Germline CDR1 and CDR2: SGHTA and FQGNSA. V lost 7 bases and J 5 bases, leaving 11 bases between the germline ends. The CDR3 length is 13 residues. The CDR3 DNA sequence: TGTGCCAGCACCCCTACGTGGACCGGGGAGCTGTTTTTT. It translates to CASTPTWTGELFF.

A word on this clone: Other nucleotide sequences in the sample specify the same CDR3. This chain links TRBV30 with TRBJ1-1; D is ambiguous. This CDR3 contains 13 residues. The germline gives CDR1 GTSNPN, CDR2 SVGIG (reference sequence). V lost 0 bases and J 2 bases, leaving 7 bases between the germline ends. The CDR3 nucleotides are TGTGCCTGGAGTGTTGGCGGCAACACTGAAGCTTTCTTT. This sequence encodes CAWSVGGNTEAFF.

The rearrangement links TRBV7-6 to TRBJ2-3; the D call may be TRBD1 or TRBD2 (5 bases each). This CDR3 is 14 amino acids long. V shed 1 base and J shed 6 bases, with 11 bases lying between them. Germline V CDR1 and CDR2: SGHVS, FNYEAQ. CDR3 amino acids: CASSLVGGRDTQYF. CDR3 sequence (DNA): TGTGCCAGCAGCTTAGTTGGGGGTCGGGATACGCAGTATTTT. The complete variable domain, with remaining parts taken from reference TRBV7-6 and TRBJ2-3, reads GAGVSQSPRYKVTKRGQDVALRCDPISGHVSLYWYRQALGQGPEFLTYFNYEAQQDKSGLPNDRFSAERPEGSISTLTIQRTEQRDSAMYRCASSLVGGRDTQYFGPGTRLTVL.

The V and J genes are TRBV7-2 and TRBJ1-2, with TRBD1 identical over 8 bases. The ends lost 4 bases at V and 1 base at J; junction bases unmatched: 5. Germline CDR1 and CDR2: SGHTA and FQGNSA. The CDR3 is 15 amino acids. The CDR3 DNA reads TGTGCCAGCAGCTCCTCGACAGGGGTTAACTATGGCTACACCTTC. This codes for CASSSSTGVNYGYTF.

The V gene is TRBV2, the J gene TRBJ2-1; 10 bases map to TRBD2. This CDR3 spans 16 amino acids. In germline, CDR1 is SNHLY, CDR2 FYNNEI. Trimming cost V 5 bases and J 6 bases; bases outside gene matches: 10. CDR3 loop: CASSHPLAGEPNEQFF. The CDR3 DNA sequence: TGTGCCAGCAGTCACCCCCTAGCGGGAGAGCCCAATGAGCAGTTCTTC.

This chain links TRBV7-9 with TRBJ2-4; D unclear. This CDR3 has 11 amino acids. The V end lost 1 base, the J end lost 9 bases, and 4 bases lay between the germline ends. Looked up from germline, CDR1 is SEHNR and CDR2 is FQNEAQ (reference sequence). In nucleotides, the CDR3 is TGTGCCAGCAGCTTAGGAGGCATTCAGTACTTC. It specifies CASSLGGIQYF.

In this sample, this clone turned up a few times. CDR3 bases: TGCGCCAGCAGTCAATCCCTGGACAGACCCAACACCGGGGAGCTGTTTTTT. It translates to CASSQSLDRPNTGELFF. V usage is TRBV23-1 and J usage is TRBJ2-2, with D tentatively TRBD1 (6 bases). TRBV23-1 qualifies as an ORF whose function is uncertain. V was cut by 0 bases and J by 2 bases, with 13 bases left in between. There are 17 residues in the CDR3.

The chain recombines TRBV27 with TRBJ1-3; D call uncertain. Germline CDR1 is MNHEY and CDR2 is SMNVEV (reference sequence). With 0 bases removed from V and 4 bases from J, the gap between germline ends came to 7 bases. The CDR3 spans 14 residues. For the CDR3, the DNA is TGTGCCAGCAGTTTATCTTCTTTCGGAAACACCATATATTTT. This encodes CASSLSSFGNTIYF.

The V call is TRBV15, the J call TRBJ2-7; possible D gene TRBD1, 5 bases. Germline lookup yields CDR1 LNHNV and CDR2 YYDKDF (reference sequence). This CDR3 comprises 14 residues. V shed 4 bases and J shed 1 base, with 11 bases lying between them. Written as DNA, the CDR3 is TGTGCCACCAGCATGGGCAGGGATTCCTACGAGCAGTACTTC. Protein sequence: CATSMGRDSYEQYF.

In its sample, this clone was seen a few times. The V and J genes are TRBV29-1 and TRBJ1-1, with D maybe TRBD1 (6 bases). V gave up 5 bases and J gave up 4 bases, with 14 bases separating them. In germline, CDR1 is SQVTM, CDR2 ANQGSEA. The CDR3 is made up of 13 amino acids. The CDR3 nucleotides read TGCAGCGTTAGGGAGGGGGAATCCACTGAAGCTTTCTTT. The encoded protein is CSVREGESTEAFF.

The V call is TRBV6-1, the J call TRBJ2-2, with TRBD2 identical over 10 bases. CDR3 length: 19 residues. Germline assignment: CDR1 MNHNS and CDR2 SASEGT. Germline trimming cut 2 bases from V and 0 bases from J; bases unmatched to any gene: 9. The CDR3 region is CASSEPGLAHKANTGELFF. CDR3 nucleotide sequence: TGTGCCAGCAGTGAACCGGGACTAGCGCACAAGGCGAACACCGGGGAGCTGTTTTTT.

This clone was counted between two and nine times. This chain links TRBV4-1 with TRBJ1-5; 10 positions agree with TRBD1. With 2 bases clipped from V and 6 bases from J, the junction kept 10 bases outside the gene matches. This CDR3 is built from 17 residues. Germline assignment: CDR1 MGHRA and CDR2 YSYEKL. The DNA for the CDR3 is TGCGCCAGCAGCCAAAAGGCCGGGACAGGGGTAGGTCAGCCCCAGCATTTT. Residues: CASSQKAGTGVGQPQHF.

The CDR3, as DNA: TGTGCCAGCTCCCCCTCCGGCGGGAGGGCCCCGAGCTCCTACGAGCAGTACTTC. Protein sequence: CASSPSGGRAPSSYEQYF. The rearrangement links TRBV18 to TRBJ2-7, with 9 bases fitting TRBD2. The CDR3 runs to 18 residues. CDR1 and CDR2 (germline): KGHSH, LQKENI. The ends lost 6 bases at V and 0 bases at J; junction bases unmatched: 15. The full variable domain, rest sourced from reference TRBV18 and TRBJ2-7, is NAGVMQNPRHLVRRRGQEARLRCSPMKGHSHVYWYRQLPEEGLKFMVYLQKENIIDESGMPKERFSAEFPKEGPSILRIQQVVRGDSAAYFCASSPSGGRAPSSYEQYFGPGTRLTVT.

In its sample, this clone was seen a few times. This CDR3 is CSVAGDGYTF. CDR3 nucleotides: TGCAGCGTAGCAGGGGATGGCTACACCTTC. The chain has TRBV29-1 and TRBJ1-2; maybe TRBD1 (6 bases). The CDR3 consists of 10 residues. Germline loops: CDR1 SQVTM, CDR2 ANQGSEA. V was pared by 6 bases and J by 6 bases, with 8 bases between.

The rearrangement uses TRBV25-1 and TRBJ2-5; D remains ambiguous. Germline V CDR1 and CDR2: MGHDK, SYGVNS. The CDR3 contains 13 residues. Trimming removed 7 bases at V and 3 bases at J, with 12 bases between. The CDR3 sequence is CASIAIEKETQYF. In DNA form, the CDR3 reads TGTGCCAGCATCGCGATTGAAAAAGAGACCCAGTACTTC.